Listed here is a single T cell receptor (beta chain). This sample was included in a study of blood T cell repertoires in COVID-19. Trimming took off 2 bases at V and 7 bases at J, with 12 bases between the two ends. The V gene's germline CDR1 is SGHTA and CDR2 FQGNSA. This CDR3 has 13 residues. Measured with immunoSEQ multiplex PCR; TCRdb has only the in-frame clones, and not every one. The data contain some 26,000 clones, roughly 82% of them singletons. The clonotype comes from an elderly man with active or convalescent COVID-19. What was sequenced was peripheral blood. The J gene is TRBJ2-7, the V gene TRBV7-2; D is undetermined. The CDR3 nucleotides are TGTGCCAGCAGCTTAAGGCAGGATGGAGAGCAGTACTTC. Its translation is CASSLRQDGEQYF.